A selection of T cell receptor beta chains follows, all from one sample in a study of T-cell reconstitution after alpha-beta-depleted transplantation in children. MiXCR, run by TCRdb on the PCR reads, gives a single entry per CDR3 protein. This sample has about 640,000 distinct CDR3 sequences; about 15% occur once, and the top ten carry over 0.95%. The material was PBMCs from the stem cell graft donor, obtained from the stem cell graft. Receptors were obtained from a human donor who donated a stem cell graft to a child with acute myeloid leukemia. Each CDR3 is given with its conserved first and last residue. A D gene is named only where the DNA matches it firmly. Clone size, where shown, is once, few, many, or a class for clones that have expanded.

>NA|TRBV7-2|TRBJ2-7|NA
CASSVRQDSYEQYF
TGTGCCAGCAGCGTTCGACAGGACTCCTACGAGCAGTACTTC
>many|TRBV4-2|TRBJ2-5|NA
CASSQRRDLRETQYF
TGTGCCAGCAGCCAGCGCCGGGACTTGCGAGAGACCCAGTACTTC
>NA|TRBV5-1|TRBJ2-2|NA
CASSFNRLSNTGELFF
TGCGCCAGCAGCTTTAACAGGTTATCGAACACCGGGGAGCTGTTTTTT
>many|TRBV5-6|TRBJ2-1|NA
CASSMGAYNEQFF
TGTGCCAGCAGCATGGGGGCCTACAATGAGCAGTTCTTC
>NA|TRBV11-3|TRBJ2-1|NA
CASSRGTGDNEQFF
TGTGCCAGCAGCAGGGGCACGGGAGACAATGAGCAGTTCTTC
>few|TRBV25-1|TRBJ2-5|NA
CASSEGTLGETQYF
TGTGCCAGCAGTGAAGGGACTCTTGGGGAGACCCAGTACTTC
>many|TRBV7-2|TRBJ2-3|NA
CASSSDTLSQYF
TGTGCCAGCAGCTCGGACACCCTCTCGCAGTATTTT
>few|TRBV5-1|TRBJ2-5|NA
CASSLAGQGIWETQYF
TGCGCCAGCAGCTTGGCCGGTCAGGGGATTTGGGAGACCCAGTACTTC
>many|TRBV20-1|TRBJ2-3|NA
CSAPPSVSPGADTQYF
TGCAGTGCCCCCCCCAGTGTGTCGCCCGGCGCAGATACGCAGTATTTT
>few|TRBV6-2/TRBV6-3|TRBJ1-1|TRBD1
CASSKHHGQGGNTEAFF
TGTGCCAGCAGTAAACACCATGGACAGGGAGGCAACACTGAAGCTTTCTTT
>many|TRBV20-1|TRBJ2-5|TRBD1
CSGTWGWDRETQYF
TGCAGTGGGACGTGGGGTTGGGACAGAGAGACCCAGTACTTC
>many|TRBV12-3/TRBV12-4|TRBJ2-7|NA
CASSFRPMGEQYF
TGTGCCAGCAGTTTTCGCCCTATGGGGGAGCAGTACTTC
>many|TRBV29-1|TRBJ1-3|NA
CSVRQVSGNTIYF
TGCAGCGTCCGACAGGTCTCTGGAAACACCATATATTTT
>many|TRBV12-3/TRBV12-4|TRBJ2-5|NA
CASSLGTQETQYF
TGTGCCAGCAGTTTAGGTACTCAAGAGACCCAGTACTTC
>few|TRBV25-1|TRBJ2-3|NA
CASSAYGGPTDTQYF
TGTGCCAGCAGTGCGTACGGGGGGCCCACAGATACGCAGTATTTT
>many|TRBV12-3/TRBV12-4|TRBJ2-7|NA
CASRRGEAYEQYF
TGTGCCAGCAGAAGGGGAGAAGCCTACGAGCAGTACTTC
>NA|TRBV27|TRBJ1-1|NA
CASSLDSTREAFF
TGTGCCAGCAGTTTGGACAGCACGCGTGAAGCTTTCTTT
>NA|TRBV30|TRBJ2-7|NA
CAWSVFRGEQYF
TGTGCCTGGAGTGTTTTTCGCGGCGAGCAGTACTTC
>many|TRBV12-3/TRBV12-4|TRBJ2-5|NA
CASTTGFVETQYF
TGTGCCAGCACGACGGGGTTTGTAGAGACCCAGTACTTC
>NA|TRBV20-1|TRBJ2-5|TRBD1
CSARNNRGQETQYF
TGCAGTGCTAGAAATAACAGGGGCCAAGAGACCCAGTACTTC
>many|TRBV29-1|TRBJ2-5|TRBD2
CSVGLAGGRETQYF
TGCAGCGTTGGACTAGCGGGGGGGCGAGAGACCCAGTACTTC
>many|TRBV20-1|TRBJ2-5|NA
CSASRGAPFQETQYF
TGCAGTGCTTCTCGGGGGGCCCCCTTCCAAGAGACCCAGTACTTC
>few|TRBV7-2|TRBJ1-5|NA
CASSLWGRESNQPQHF
TGTGCCAGCAGCTTATGGGGCAGGGAAAGCAATCAGCCCCAGCATTTT
>NA|TRBV30|TRBJ1-2|NA
CASRGLGPLNYGYTF
TGTGCCTCTCGAGGCCTCGGCCCCCTTAACTATGGCTACACCTTC
>few|TRBV19|TRBJ2-1|TRBD1
CASSSGGHLDEQFF
TGTGCCAGTAGCTCAGGGGGCCACCTCGATGAGCAGTTCTTC
>many|TRBV7-2|TRBJ1-1|NA
CASSFPDPNTEAFF
TGTGCCAGCAGCTTCCCGGACCCGAACACTGAAGCTTTCTTT
>few|TRBV7-2|TRBJ1-5|NA
CASSRELGGNQPQHF
TGTGCCAGCAGCAGGGAACTCGGGGGCAATCAGCCCCAGCATTTT